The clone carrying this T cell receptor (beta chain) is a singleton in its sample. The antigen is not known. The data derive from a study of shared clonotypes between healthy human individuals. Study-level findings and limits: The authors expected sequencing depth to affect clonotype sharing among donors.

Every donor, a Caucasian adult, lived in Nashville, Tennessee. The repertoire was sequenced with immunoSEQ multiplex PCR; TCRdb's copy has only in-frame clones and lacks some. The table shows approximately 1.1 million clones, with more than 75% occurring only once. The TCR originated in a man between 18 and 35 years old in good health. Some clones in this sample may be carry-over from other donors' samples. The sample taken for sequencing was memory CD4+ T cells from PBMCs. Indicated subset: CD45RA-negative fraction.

The CDR3 DNA is TGCGCCAGCACCCTCCCAGTTGGGGGGGCAGGTGAGACCCAGTACTTC. Translating gives CASTLPVGGAGETQYF. The chain carries TRBV5-1 and TRBJ2-5; possibly TRBD2 for D (7 bases). Trimming took off 6 bases at V and 5 bases at J, with 23 bases between the two ends. Germline V lookup: CDR1 SGHRS, CDR2 YFSETQ. This CDR3 comprises 16 residues.